The 27 T cell receptor beta chains reported below all come from one sample, sequenced in a study of blood T cell repertoires in COVID-19. Produced via immunoSEQ multiplex PCR; TCRdb's table is partial and in-frame only. The sample holds 120,000 to 150,000 clones; about 87% are singletons and the top ten take 28%. The sample taken for sequencing was peripheral blood. These receptors originate from a human donor in a cohort sampled during active COVID-19.

The rearrangement uses TRBV5-1 and TRBJ1-1, with D unresolved. This CDR3 has 14 residues. Germline V CDR1 and CDR2: SGHRS, YFSETQ. Trimming removed 0 bases at V and 1 base at J, with 7 bases between. CDR3 region: CASSLVGRNTEAFF. In DNA form, the CDR3 reads TGCGCCAGCAGCTTGGTGGGCAGGAACACTGAAGCTTTCTTT.

This chain links TRBV30 with TRBJ2-5, with D possibly matching TRBD1 (6 bases). The V and J ends lost 0 bases and 5 bases respectively, with 10 bases between them. The CDR3 has 13 amino acids. Per germline, CDR1 GTSNPN and CDR2 SVGIG (reference sequence). The CDR3 is CAWSVQGGETQYF. The CDR3 coding sequence is TGTGCCTGGAGTGTACAGGGCGGTGAGACCCAGTACTTC. The full variable domain, its missing parts supplied by reference TRBV30 and TRBJ2-5, is SQTIHQWPATLVQPVGSPLSLECTVEGTSNPNLYWYRQAAGRGLQLLFYSVGIGQISSEVPQNLSASRPQDRQFILSSKKLLLSDSGFYLCAWSVQGGETQYFGPGTRLLVL.

This chain uses TRBV20-1 with TRBJ2-7; 8 bases are shared with TRBD1. The length of the CDR3 is 11 residues. The V gene's germline CDR1 is DFQATT and CDR2 SNEGSKA (reference sequence). V lost 6 bases to trimming and J lost 4 bases; unmatched junction nucleotides: 2. In nucleotides, the CDR3 is TGCAGTGCGCACAGGGGGTACGAGCAGTACTTC. Protein product: CSAHRGYEQYF.

V is TRBV2 and J is TRBJ1-5, with 9 bases matching TRBD1. CDR1 SNHLY and CDR2 FYNNEI come from the germline V gene. J lost 2 bases, V lost 7 bases, and 6 bases had no gene match. The CDR3 is 15 residues long. The CDR3 loop is CASTPTGGGNQPQHF. The CDR3 DNA follows: TGTGCCAGCACCCCTACAGGGGGCGGCAATCAGCCCCAGCATTTT.

This clone was observed a single time. The chain recombines TRBV30 with TRBJ1-5, with D possibly being TRBD1 (6 bases). Germline-derived CDR1 and CDR2 are GTSNPN and SVGIG (reference sequence). The germline V and J ends were trimmed by 2 bases and 5 bases, with 13 bases remaining between them. The CDR3 runs 14 residues. The DNA of the CDR3 is TGTGCCTGGAGTCAGGGGCAGGGGTATCAGCCCCAGCATTTT. It specifies CAWSQGQGYQPQHF.

The table lists this clone with a count of one. CDR3 loop: CASSQDPGSTDTQYF. As DNA, the CDR3 is TGTGCCAGCAGCCAAGATCCAGGGAGCACAGATACGCAGTATTTT. The chain couples TRBV4-2 to TRBJ2-3, with D possibly TRBD1 on 5 matching bases. The germline gives CDR1 LGHNA, CDR2 YNFKEQ. The CDR3 length is 15 residues. Trimming stripped 0 bases from V and 0 bases from J, with 7 bases between.

This chain connects TRBV11-2 to TRBJ2-1; D may be TRBD1 (6 bases). CDR1 is SGHAT, CDR2 FQNNGV, per germline. The CDR3 is 14 amino acids. V was cut by 7 bases and J by 2 bases, with 12 bases left in between. The chain's CDR3 is CASKFTGPYNEQFF. CDR3 DNA sequence: TGTGCCAGCAAATTTACAGGGCCCTACAATGAGCAGTTCTTC.

For the CDR3, the DNA is TGTGCCAGCAGGGCAGGGGTAGCGAATGAAAAACTGTTTTTT. This translates into CASRAGVANEKLFF. The chain has TRBV2 and TRBJ1-4, with a weak D call TRBD1 (6 bases). Germline V gene lookup returns CDR1 SNHLY and CDR2 FYNNEI. The CDR3 runs 14 residues. Trimming took 6 bases from V and 5 from J, leaving 13 bases between them.

V is TRBV4-1 and J is TRBJ1-1; TRBD1 aligns across 10 bases. CDR3 length equals 16 residues. V was pared by 1 base and J by 5 bases, with 7 bases of the junction left unmatched. Germline V lookup: CDR1 MGHRA, CDR2 YSYEKL. For the CDR3, the DNA is TGCGCCAGCAGCCAAGCCGCCGGGACAGGGGTTACTGAAGCTTTCTTT. Protein: CASSQAAGTGVTEAFF.

The CDR3 DNA follows: TGTGCCAGCAGGAGGACAGGGCCAGGGAAGGACGAGCAGTACTTC. This translates into CASRRTGPGKDEQYF. V gene TRBV6-5 combines with J gene TRBJ2-7; 8 bases align to TRBD1. The CDR3 length is 15 residues. V shed 6 bases, J shed 5 bases, and the junction held 12 bases outside the gene matches. Germline V gene sequence: CDR1 MNHEY, CDR2 SVGAGI.

V and J are TRBV3-1 (or the pseudogene TRBV3-2) and TRBJ2-3, with 8 bases identical to TRBD2. Germline V gives CDR1 LGHDT, CDR2 YNNKEL (reference sequence). The V gene end was trimmed by 1 base and the J gene end by 6 bases; junction bases not matched to a gene: 12. The CDR3 consists of 17 residues. CDR3 in DNA: TGTGCCAGCAGCCAAGGGGGGCGGGGGGAAAGTGAGGATACGCAGTATTTT. As protein: CASSQGGRGESEDTQYF.

The chain combines TRBV3-1 (or the pseudogene TRBV3-2) with TRBJ2-3, with 7 bases fitting TRBD2. CDR3 length: 16 residues. Germline CDR1 and CDR2: LGHDT and YNNKEL (reference sequence). V lost 4 bases, J lost 5 bases, and 12 bases stayed unmatched. Here the CDR3 reads CASSLLGGVPVDTQYF. CDR3 sequence (DNA): TGTGCCAGCAGCCTCCTGGGGGGGGTACCGGTAGATACGCAGTATTTT.

This clone was recorded a few times. The V and J genes are TRBV7-8 and TRBJ2-1; D might be TRBD2 (5 bases). The germline CDR1 and CDR2 sequences are SGHVS and FQNEAQ. The V and J ends lost 4 bases and 2 bases respectively, with 6 bases between them. CDR3 length: 13 residues. The CDR3 spells CASSWRTYNEQFF. Written as DNA, the CDR3 is TGTGCCAGCAGCTGGAGGACCTACAATGAGCAGTTCTTC.

The rearrangement uses TRBV4-1 and TRBJ2-7; 7 bases are shared with TRBD1. From germline, CDR1 is MGHRA and CDR2 YSYEKL. The ends lost 0 bases at V and 6 bases at J; junction bases unmatched: 8. This CDR3 is 15 amino acids long. The CDR3 sequence: CASSQDDRVLGEQYF. Written as DNA, the CDR3 is TGCGCCAGCAGCCAAGATGACAGGGTGCTTGGCGAGCAGTACTTC.

CDR3 sequence reads: CASSPQGRETQYF. The CDR3 coding sequence is TGTGCCAGCAGCCCACAGGGACGAGAGACCCAGTACTTC. V is TRBV7-9 and J is TRBJ2-5; a weak D match, TRBD1 (6 bases). This CDR3 has 13 residues. Germline V gives CDR1 SEHNR, CDR2 FQNEAQ (reference sequence). Trimming removed 5 bases at V and 4 bases at J, with 11 bases between.

The chain is built from TRBV12-3 or TRBV12-4 and TRBJ2-7, with 7 bases matching TRBD2. This CDR3 is 13 amino acids long. V shed 7 bases, J shed 4 bases, and the junction held 7 bases outside the gene matches. DNA for the CDR3: TGTGCCAGCAACTACGCCGGGGGGTACGAGCAGTACTTC. It translates to CASNYAGGYEQYF.

The gene calls are TRBV19 and TRBJ1-3; 7 bases line up with TRBD1. Germline V lookup: CDR1 LNHDA, CDR2 SQIVND (reference sequence). This CDR3 has 15 residues. Trimming cost V 3 bases and J 0 bases; bases outside gene matches: 2. Written as DNA, the CDR3 is TGTGCCAGTAGTATGGGGGACAGCTCTGGAAACACCATATATTTT. Amino acids: CASSMGDSSGNTIYF.

This sequence joins TRBV5-6 and TRBJ1-1; D is ambiguous. The CDR3 is made up of 13 amino acids. Germline CDR1 SGHDT, CDR2 YYEEEE. Trimming pared 0 bases from V and 1 base from J, leaving 4 bases between. The CDR3 is CASSLARNTEAFF. CDR3 sequence (DNA): TGTGCCAGCAGCTTGGCCAGGAACACTGAAGCTTTCTTT.

This chain uses TRBV5-6 with TRBJ1-2; the D gene is possibly TRBD1 (6 bases). Trimming stripped 0 bases from V and 1 base from J, with 22 bases between. Germline lookup yields CDR1 SGHDT and CDR2 YYEEEE. This CDR3 comprises 19 residues. CDR3 nucleotide sequence: TGTGCCAGCAGCTTGGCCTATGGGCAGGGGAAAGGGTTTAACTATGGCTACACCTTC. It encodes CASSLAYGQGKGFNYGYTF.

The J gene is TRBJ2-5, the V gene TRBV20-1, with D tentatively TRBD1 (5 bases). The CDR3 loop spans 8 amino acids. Trimming took off 6 bases at V and 13 bases at J, with 9 bases between the two ends. Germline values: CDR1 DFQATT, CDR2 SNEGSKA (reference sequence). DNA for the CDR3: TGCAGTGCGGGGCAGTTGTACTTC. Its translation: CSAGQLYF.

The chain couples TRBV18 to TRBJ1-3; D may be TRBD1 (5 bases). CDR1 is KGHSH, CDR2 LQKENI, per germline. V lost 0 bases and J 2 bases, leaving 11 bases between the germline ends. The CDR3 loop spans 16 amino acids. CDR3 sequence: CASSPPGGRTGNTIYF. CDR3 nucleotide sequence: TGTGCCAGCTCACCACCGGGGGGACGTACTGGAAACACCATATATTTT.

This chain uses TRBV18 with TRBJ2-2, with 9 bases identical to TRBD1. CDR3 length equals 14 residues. V shed 7 bases and J 7 bases; nucleotides not matched to a gene: 7. Germline V gene data show CDR1 as KGHSH and CDR2 as LQKENI. In DNA form, the CDR3 reads TGTGCCAGCTTGTCACAGGGGGCCGGCGGGGAGCTGTTTTTT. Its protein product is CASLSQGAGGELFF. Full variable domain (remainder filled in from reference TRBV18 and TRBJ2-2): NAGVMQNPRHLVRRRGQEARLRCSPMKGHSHVYWYRQLPEEGLKFMVYLQKENIIDESGMPKERFSAEFPKEGPSILRIQQVVRGDSAAYFCASLSQGAGGELFFGEGSRLTVL.

This chain joins TRBV2 and TRBJ1-5; D possibly corresponds to TRBD1 (6 bases). Trimming left V 8 bases short and J 0 bases short, with 14 bases between. This CDR3 has 15 residues. In germline, CDR1 is SNHLY, CDR2 FYNNEI. CDR3 bases: TGTGCCAGCGCACAGGGTGACCTTAGCAATCAGCCCCAGCATTTT. Translating it yields CASAQGDLSNQPQHF.

J is TRBJ2-3 and V is TRBV7-8; 8 bases match TRBD1. Trimming took 4 bases from V and 4 from J; bases not matched to a gene: 4. The CDR3 is made up of 14 amino acids. Looked up from germline, CDR1 is SGHVS and CDR2 is FQNEAQ. CDR3 loop: CASSSQGVADTQYF. The CDR3, as DNA: TGTGCCAGCAGCTCACAGGGGGTGGCAGATACGCAGTATTTT.

The V gene is TRBV11-2, the J gene TRBJ1-1; no firm D call. The V gene lost 0 bases and the J gene lost 1 base, with 3 bases spanning the gap. The CDR3 is 13 residues long. Germline CDR1 is SGHAT and CDR2 is FQNNGV. CDR3 region: CASSLDRNTEAFF. CDR3 bases: TGTGCCAGCAGCTTAGACAGGAACACTGAAGCTTTCTTT.

The rearrangement uses TRBV7-3 and TRBJ1-1; TRBD1 matches at 7 bases. Germline CDR1 is SGHTA and CDR2 is FQGTGA. J lost 0 bases, V lost 5 bases, and 3 bases had no gene match. CDR3 size: 14 residues. CDR3 sequence (DNA): TGTGCCAGCAGCCCGGGACAGATGAACACTGAAGCTTTCTTT. It translates to CASSPGQMNTEAFF.

This clone occurred a few times. The chain uses TRBV3-1 (or the pseudogene TRBV3-2) and TRBJ1-5; D is undetermined. The CDR3 runs 14 residues. The V gene's germline CDR1 is LGHDT and CDR2 YNNKEL (reference sequence). The V end lost 1 base, the J end lost 3 bases, and 7 bases lay between the germline ends. Written as DNA, the CDR3 is TGTGCCAGCAGCCAAGCGCACACCAATCAGCCCCAGCATTTT. Residues: CASSQAHTNQPQHF.